Detailed here is one TCR beta chain. Its antigen is currently not known. No base quality values were provided; no much bigger clone lies one nucleotide off. These data are taken from a study of cytomegalovirus exposure and HLA in healthy donors (dated by TCRdb to the late 2010s). Study-level background: An earlier analysis of about 560 of the donors reported 276 Gb of sequence data and 117 million unique TCR beta sequences obtained from around 170 million T cells. In a later analysis, previously published TCR beta repertoires from roughly 710 donors were re-analyzed and high-resolution HLA genotyping was added so that TCR occurrence patterns could be studied. In an earlier analysis of 587 of the donors, high-throughput TCR beta sequencing was used to judge whether each TCR beta V gene segment behaved as functional or pseudogenic. Among a few hundred genotyped donors of the cohort, an average of about 240,000 unique TCR beta nucleotide sequences were sequenced per donor, 15% to 20% of them non-productive. Of the 398 genotyped donors, about 84% fell in the genetic ancestry cluster associated with self-reported Caucasian donors. Alongside the repertoire data, information on donor age, sex, ethnicity and CMV serostatus was compiled. About five DR-DQ haplotypes were treated as single units for association and clustering because of strong linkage in the cohort. To predict cytomegalovirus infection status, the study brought together high-throughput TCR immunosequencing, statistical association of individual TCRs with disease status, and machine learning. The number of typed donors differed by locus: about 620-640 for A, B, C, DRB1 and DQB1; 500 to 550 for DQA1; roughly 600 for DPA1; and 400 to 480 for DPB1. About 280 gigabases of sequencing data and roughly 81 million unique TCR sequences made up an early release that covered 500 to 700 HLA-typed donors. The study profiled the T cell repertoires of more than 500 subjects by immunosequencing and related them to cytomegalovirus serostatus. Besides the first cohort of approximately 710 subjects, a separate validation cohort made up of over 95 different subjects was used. HLA typing included class I and class II loci at four-digit resolution. In the later analysis, no new phenotypic data were used to find candidate immune exposures; instead, reliance was placed on TCR beta sequences and their occurrence across donors. The study aimed to test whether cataloging public T cell receptors could reveal signatures of past pathogen exposure. Every repertoire in the discovery cohort had been generated on one and the same sequencing platform. In a later genetic analysis, genome-wide SNP genotypes for about 65% of the roughly 670 donors were used, and that subset was treated as a discovery cohort. Points the paper makes about the study in general: Correlated functional status among segregating V segments might reflect linkage disequilibrium, but an unknown experimental factor could not be ruled out. Because HLA typing was unavailable for some donors at each locus, only the typed subset was used in association tests. A later genetic analysis associated a missense DCLRE1C variant with V-gene and J-gene trimming of TCR beta chains, and an independent cohort replicated the association. The presence/absence analyses assumed that sequencing depth was roughly uniform across donors, and that assumption may not be true. Immune exposure information for the cohort was limited to CMV serostatus. Compared with equally common non-associated chains, HLA-associated TCR beta chains in a later analysis were more clonally expanded and had lower generation probabilities. It was suggested by the authors that the approach could potentially be generalized to other disease states and immunological phenotypes. A group of highly shared sequence variants was considered likely to be a technical artifact of the sequencing pipeline. In a later analysis, several top co-occurrence clusters were reported to appear linked to parvovirus B19, influenza, CMV and Epstein-Barr virus. Some IMGT-functional V segments, including TRBV6-2 and TRBV6-3, could not be told apart with the 87-base-pair reads, so those segments were excluded. This cohort had only TCR beta chains sequenced, and the lack of alpha or paired-chain data limited which features could be detected. At a false discovery rate of 0.05, a later analysis linked 16,000 or so TCR beta sequences to specific HLA alleles. In the study, around 150 TCR beta chains were listed as associated with cytomegalovirus. Across donors, most TCR sequences were observed very rarely, whereas some public TCRs were present in many individuals. In vitro tests confirmed that a few of the cytomegalovirus-associated TCR beta chains recognize cytomegalovirus antigens. According to a later genetic analysis, donors in an Asian-associated ancestry cluster had fewer N-insertions in productive TCRs than the approximately 610-donor mean. In an earlier analysis of about 550 of the donors, most TCR beta V segments were observed in productive rearrangements about 90% or about 30% of the time, broadly matching IMGT annotations. In a later analysis, TCR association rates were found to vary across HLA loci, with the most associated TCRs seen for DRB1 alleles and the fewest for HLA-C alleles. A further reported finding was that TCR beta sequences accurately predicted the HLA-A and HLA-B alleles for most subjects in the first cohort. Cytomegalovirus status was reported to be diagnosed by the classifier with high specificity and sensitivity in both the original and validation cohorts. Seventeen rarely observed V segments, including chromosome 9 orphons, were excluded from the earlier analysis of some 590 of the donors because counts were too low. When HLA alleles, especially DR and DQ, strongly co-occurred, TCR associations were difficult to assign to individual alleles. In a later analysis, most CMV-associated TCR beta chains were found to appear HLA-restricted, with HLA associations seemingly driven largely by CMV exposure.

The cohort was made up of 500 to 850 healthy bone marrow donors. At the time of sampling, all cohort members were nominally healthy, though unrecorded immune exposures were likely present. The donor tested CMV seropositive and was one of the 289 seropositive cohort members. Every donor gave a peripheral blood sample, and the peripheral blood mononuclear cells from that sample were used for TCR beta sequencing. Genomic DNA was extracted from the blood cell samples with the Qiagen DNeasy Blood Extraction Kit. Taken from cysteine to phenylalanine, the CDR3 has 15 residues. The sequence is cut down to CDR3 DNA, 45 bases in frame from base 1. CDR1 and CDR2 (MNHNY, SVGAGI) derive from the germline V gene (reference sequence). Libraries were constructed by the immunoSEQ multiplex PCR assay. A mixture of 60 forward primers for TCR Vbeta segments and 13 reverse primers for TCR Jbeta segments was used in the multiplex PCR. Amplification of the CDR3 region of rearranged TCR beta genes was performed with a multiplex PCR assay on genomic DNA. On the Illumina HiSeq System, the amplified TCR beta libraries were sequenced as 87-base-pair reads. Under the source paper's analysis protocol: A later analysis counted approximately 84 million unique TCR beta chains across the 670 or so repertoires, and 9.5 million to 11 million of these chains were shared by at least two donors. Raw reads were error-corrected and collapsed into unique sequences with a nearest-neighbor algorithm that merged closely related sequences to remove PCR and sequencing errors. Alignment of CDR3 sequences to IMGT reference sequences was used to assign V, D and J gene segments. Each retained sequence needed at least a six-nucleotide match to both a V gene segment and a J gene segment. Rearrangements were called productive when the CDR3 lacked stop codons and stayed in frame with V and J; all others were non-productive. CDR3 was defined according to IMGT convention as the region running from the second conserved V-encoded cysteine to the conserved J-encoded phenylalanine. Sequences without an unambiguous match to a single V gene segment were excluded from the earlier analysis of several hundred of the donors. An earlier analysis of 450 to 650 of the donors called V segments functional above 56.7% productive rearrangements and segregating when the between-donor standard deviation exceeded 5%. To diagnose cytomegalovirus status from the catalog of TCR beta chain sequences, a statistical classification framework was built. A later analysis assigned V and J genes by comparing TCR nucleotide sequences with IMGT/GENE-DB human TR gene sequences. In a later analysis, CDR3 sequences and most-parsimonious VDJ recombination scenarios were assigned using the TCRdist pipeline. In a later analysis, each TCR beta chain was defined by its CDR3 amino acid sequence together with its V-gene family, and reads without a unique V-gene family were excluded. To address suspected cross-contamination and a sequencing artifact, a later analysis removed 450 to 700 highly shared, low-generation-probability nucleotide sequences. In a later analysis, a clonal expansion index was calculated for each public chain from normalized within-repertoire ranks of inferred template counts. Generation probabilities in a later analysis came from a VDJ recombination model fitted to out-of-frame rearrangements, and those results were checked against IGoR. A later analysis scored TCR-TCR, TCR-HLA and TCR-CMV co-occurrence with hypergeometric tests, applying a repertoire-size bias correction to TCR pairs. False discovery rates were estimated in a later analysis by permuting HLA or CMV assignments 20 times. In a later analysis, co-occurring TCRs were grouped using DBSCAN, and TCRdist sequence similarity was added for clustering within HLA-allele-positive subsets. For co-occurrence clustering, repertoires with fewer than 30,000 or more than 120,000 public chains were excluded, along with roughly 5 repertoires with anomalous nucleotide sharing. This is the immuneACCESS table as TCRdb keeps it, with only in-frame sequences that have V and J called. A part of the clones is gone; compared with another copy, unresolved V genes explain less than half, and the rest is unexplained. V, J and clone size derive from that table, while D and trimming were established from the DNA sequence. The table for this sample lists about 34,000 clones; around 70% of them were counted only once. Roughly a tenth of the sample is held by the ten biggest clonotypes.

This sequence uses TRBV6-6 and TRBJ2-5; the junction holds 9 bases that match TRBD1. The J call is doubtful: the DNA matches TRBJ2-7 better. The sample comprised PBMCs. This clonotype originated in a man in his forties in good health and CMV-seropositive. The CDR3: CASRRDGTGTYEQYF. At the DNA level, the sequence is TGTGCCAGCAGGAGGGACGGGACAGGGACCTACGAGCAGTACTTC.